The 30 T cell receptor beta chains below come from one sample, sequenced in a study of blood T cell repertoires in COVID-19 (dated by TCRdb to the early 2020s). Library creation used the immunoSEQ multiplex PCR assay. TCRdb retrieved this table from immuneACCESS and kept in-frame rearrangements only. Not all clones are present; in checked studies, unresolved V genes account for under half, and no reason is known for the remainder. This sample holds a few hundred thousand clones; approximately 86% were observed only once. The ten top clones hold about 4.5% of the sample. The specimen was PBMCs or T cells enriched from blood (not recorded which). Source of these receptors: a woman younger than 45 who had been exposed to COVID-19.

The chain is built from TRBV5-1 and TRBJ2-3; D unclear. The CDR3 is 14 amino acids. Trimming pared 4 bases from V and 5 bases from J, leaving 14 bases between. CDR1 and CDR2 from the germline V gene are SGHRS and YFSETQ. The CDR3 region is CASSGLMRGDTQYF. The CDR3 DNA is TGCGCCAGCAGCGGGTTGATGCGCGGAGATACGCAGTATTTT. The full variable domain, with the rest looked up from reference TRBV5-1 and TRBJ2-3, is KAGVTQTPRYLIKTRGQQVTLSCSPISGHRSVSWYQQTPGQGLQFLFEYFSETQRNKGNFPGRFSGRQFSNSRSEMNVSTLELGDSALYLCASSGLMRGDTQYFGPGTRLTVL.

V is TRBV2 and J is TRBJ1-3; 10 nucleotides agree with TRBD1. The CDR3 contains 14 residues. Trimming cost V 6 bases and J 4 bases; bases outside gene matches: 3. CDR1 and CDR2 (germline): SNHLY, FYNNEI. The CDR3 sequence is CASRTGGSGNTIYF. The CDR3 DNA reads TGTGCCAGCAGGACAGGGGGCTCGGGAAACACCATATATTTT.

This chain uses TRBV6-2 or TRBV6-3 with TRBJ2-3, with 13 bases matching TRBD2. V dropped 2 bases and J dropped 5; count of bases not matched to a gene: 4. Germline V gives CDR1 MNHEY, CDR2 SVGEGT. The CDR3 length is 16 residues. CDR3 loop: CASSYGGLAGIDTQYF. As DNA, the CDR3 is TGTGCCAGCAGTTACGGGGGACTAGCGGGGATAGATACGCAGTATTTT.

The chain recombines TRBV7-9 with TRBJ1-1, with 7 bases matching TRBD1. This CDR3 has 16 amino acids. Germline trimming cut 2 bases from V and 4 bases from J; bases unmatched to any gene: 10. The germline gives CDR1 SEHNR, CDR2 FQNEAQ (reference sequence). The chain's CDR3 is CASSLRAGGSFTEAFF. The CDR3 nucleotides read TGTGCCAGCAGCTTAAGGGCAGGGGGAAGTTTCACTGAAGCTTTCTTT.

V and J are TRBV5-6 and TRBJ2-1; 8 nucleotides line up with TRBD1. The V and J ends lost 1 base and 0 bases, in that order; junction bases with no gene match: 3. The CDR3 sequence is 16 residues long. Germline lookup yields CDR1 SGHDT and CDR2 YYEEEE. The CDR3 spells CASSLQGASSYNEQFF. The CDR3 DNA follows: TGTGCCAGCAGCTTGCAGGGGGCGAGCTCCTACAATGAGCAGTTCTTC.

The rearrangement uses TRBV5-1 and TRBJ1-1; 7 positions agree with TRBD1. This CDR3 is 16 amino acids long. Looked up from germline, CDR1 is SGHRS and CDR2 is YFSETQ. Trimming cost V 4 bases and J 0 bases; bases outside gene matches: 9. The CDR3 region has the DNA TGCGCCAGCAGCCTAACAGGGGAAATGGTGAACACTGAAGCTTTCTTT. Protein product: CASSLTGEMVNTEAFF.

The V call is TRBV20-1, the J call TRBJ1-2; D possibly corresponds to TRBD1 (6 bases). CDR1 and CDR2 (germline): DFQATT, SNEGSKA (reference sequence). This CDR3 spans 11 amino acids. V was shortened by 5 bases and J by 5 bases, with 9 bases between the two germline ends. The CDR3 spells CSAATGYGYTF. CDR3 DNA sequence: TGCAGTGCTGCTACAGGGTATGGCTACACCTTC.

CDR3 sequence (DNA): TGTGCCAGTAGTATAAGACAGCCCCTAAAGAGCACTGAAGCTTTCTTT. Its protein is CASSIRQPLKSTEAFF. The chain links TRBV19 to TRBJ1-1; D may be TRBD1 (5 bases). The germline gives CDR1 LNHDA, CDR2 SQIVND (reference sequence). The CDR3 is made up of 16 amino acids. The V gene lost 2 bases and the J gene lost 4 bases, with 17 bases spanning the gap.

The chain has TRBV6-5 and TRBJ1-3; D not certain. Germline CDR1 reads MNHEY; CDR2 reads SVGAGI. The CDR3 is made up of 14 amino acids. Trimming stripped 2 bases from V and 4 bases from J, with 9 bases between. This CDR3 reads CASSYAKKGNTIYF. The CDR3 region has the DNA TGTGCCAGCAGTTACGCGAAGAAAGGAAACACCATATATTTT.

The rearrangement links TRBV11-3 to TRBJ2-1, with 12 nucleotides matching TRBD2. There are 19 residues in the CDR3. Per the germline V gene, CDR1 is SGHNT and CDR2 is YENEEA. V shed 0 bases and J 3 bases; nucleotides not matched to a gene: 9. The CDR3 region has the DNA TGTGCCAGCAGCTTAGATGGCACTAGCGGGGGGACCTTCTACAATGAGCAGTTCTTC. Translating gives CASSLDGTSGGTFYNEQFF.

The chain couples TRBV10-3 to TRBJ1-5; a weak D match, TRBD1 (6 bases). Germline V gives CDR1 ENHRY, CDR2 SYGVKD. The V gene lost 0 bases and the J gene lost 2 bases, with 8 bases spanning the gap. This CDR3 spans 15 amino acids. The CDR3 nucleotides read TGTGCCATCAGTGAGTCCGGACAGCGCAATCAGCCCCAGCATTTT. Protein sequence: CAISESGQRNQPQHF.

The rearrangement links TRBV28 to TRBJ1-4; D unclear. Per the germline V gene, CDR1 is MDHEN and CDR2 is SYDVKM. V was shortened by 1 base and J by 0 bases, with 9 bases between the two germline ends. This CDR3 region has 16 residues. This CDR3 reads CASSLLGGPTNEKLFF. The CDR3 DNA is TGTGCCAGCAGTTTATTAGGAGGGCCAACTAATGAAAAACTGTTTTTT.

V and J are TRBV7-8 and TRBJ1-3; 11 bases are shared with TRBD1. Germline assignment: CDR1 SGHVS and CDR2 FQNEAQ. The trim removed 5 bases at V and 2 bases at J, leaving 5 bases unmatched. This CDR3 has 16 residues. CDR3 region: CASSLTGQGAGNTIYF. The CDR3 coding sequence is TGTGCCAGCAGCCTCACGGGACAGGGGGCTGGAAACACCATATATTTT.

The chain has TRBV21-1 and TRBJ2-3; the table's D call TRBD2 went unverified against the DNA. TRBV21-1 represents a pseudogene. The CDR3 runs to 16 residues. CDR3 nucleotides: TGTGCCAGCAGCAAAAAGACTAGCGGGGGGCCAGATACGCAGTATTTT. Translation gives CASSKKTSGGPDTQYF.

This clone was picked up one time. The rearrangement joins TRBV29-1 to TRBJ2-5; possibly TRBD2 for D (5 bases). CDR1 and CDR2 from the germline V gene are SQVTM and ANQGSEA. V lost 4 bases, J lost 8 bases, and 14 bases lay in between. This CDR3 comprises 12 residues. In DNA form, the CDR3 reads TGCAGCGTTGCCTCGATCAGCGGAACCCAGTACTTC. Its translation is CSVASISGTQYF.

The chain recombines TRBV9 with TRBJ1-2; 10 nucleotides line up with TRBD1. V shed 0 bases, J shed 4 bases, and the junction held 9 bases outside the gene matches. The V gene's germline CDR1 is SGDLS and CDR2 YYNGEE. The CDR3 consists of 17 residues. The CDR3 nucleotides read TGTGCCAGCAGCGTAGGGGACAGGGGTATTGAAGCCTATGGCTACACCTTC. Its protein product is CASSVGDRGIEAYGYTF. The whole variable domain, remainder taken from reference TRBV9 and TRBJ1-2, is DSGVTQTPKHLITATGQRVTLRCSPRSGDLSVYWYQQSLDQGLQFLIQYYNGEERAKGNILERFSAQQFPDLHSELNLSSLELGDSALYFCASSVGDRGIEAYGYTFGSGTRLTVV.

The chain combines TRBV9 with TRBJ2-7, with D possibly being TRBD1 (6 bases). Trimming took 2 bases from V and 3 from J, leaving 18 bases between them. CDR3 length: 16 residues. Germline V lookup: CDR1 SGDLS, CDR2 YYNGEE. The CDR3 DNA sequence: TGTGCCAGCAGCGTGGACAGTTCGTCTGGGAACTACGAGCAGTACTTC. Protein: CASSVDSSSGNYEQYF.

The chain links TRBV11-3 to TRBJ2-2, with TRBD2 as a possible D gene (6 bases). Per the germline V gene, CDR1 is SGHNT and CDR2 is YENEEA. This CDR3 is 16 amino acids long. Trimming took 1 base from V and 2 from J, leaving 11 bases between them. CDR3 in DNA: TGTGCCAGCAGCTTAGGTCGGGGGACTAACACCGGGGAGCTGTTTTTT. It is translated as CASSLGRGTNTGELFF.

The rearrangement joins TRBV2 to TRBJ2-7; TRBD1 aligns across 7 bases. CDR3 length: 14 residues. Unmatched junction bases numbered 12, after V lost 6 bases and J lost 7 bases. Germline V gene data show CDR1 as SNHLY and CDR2 as FYNNEI. The CDR3 spells CASRPNDRVGEQYF. The CDR3 DNA reads TGTGCCAGCAGGCCGAACGACAGGGTCGGAGAGCAGTACTTC.

This chain joins TRBV6-5 and TRBJ1-6, with a possible D match to TRBD1 (5 bases). Germline CDR1 and CDR2: MNHEY and SVGAGI. CDR3 size: 15 residues. V dropped 8 bases and J dropped 2 bases, with 13 bases sitting between them. CDR3 region: CASSGGDPYNSPLHF. The CDR3 DNA follows: TGTGCCAGCTCGGGGGGGGATCCCTATAATTCACCCCTCCACTTT.

This clone has a handful of counts. The rearrangement links TRBV7-9 to TRBJ1-4; D unclear. Germline V gene data show CDR1 as SEHNR and CDR2 as FQNEAQ (reference sequence). This CDR3 spans 19 amino acids. V dropped 1 base and J dropped 0 bases, with 18 bases sitting between them. CDR3 nucleotides: TGTGCCAGCAGCTTAGGAGACCACAGAACCGTTGCAACTAATGAAAAACTGTTTTTT. This translates into CASSLGDHRTVATNEKLFF.

This chain links TRBV5-1 with TRBJ1-4; tentative D call: TRBD1 (6 bases). CDR3 length: 17 residues. V was pared by 3 bases and J by 3 bases, with 18 bases between. The V gene's germline CDR1 is SGHRS and CDR2 YFSETQ. The CDR3 protein is CASSWNIQGTSNEKLFF. The CDR3 coding sequence is TGCGCCAGCAGCTGGAATATACAGGGCACCTCTAATGAAAAACTGTTTTTT.

The chain joins TRBV7-8 to TRBJ1-1; 8 nucleotides align to TRBD1. The trim removed 4 bases at V and 1 base at J, leaving 2 bases unmatched. The germline gives CDR1 SGHVS, CDR2 FQNEAQ. The CDR3 sequence is 14 residues long. CDR3 in amino acids: CASSSGQGNTEAFF. The CDR3 DNA is TGTGCCAGCAGCTCCGGACAGGGGAACACTGAAGCTTTCTTT.

V usage is TRBV28 and J usage is TRBJ1-1; 11 nucleotides match TRBD1. Trimming removed 4 bases from V and 0 bases from J; junction bases left unmatched: 4. The CDR3 contains 16 residues. CDR1 MDHEN and CDR2 SYDVKM come from the germline V gene. CDR3: CASSSGQGGLNTEAFF. The DNA for the CDR3 is TGTGCCAGCAGTTCGGGACAGGGGGGGTTGAACACTGAAGCTTTCTTT.

The CDR3 DNA is TGTGCCAGCACCCGGGACTGGAATTCACCCCTCCACTTT. This sequence encodes CASTRDWNSPLHF. The chain has TRBV7-9 and TRBJ1-6; D perhaps matches TRBD1 (5 bases). Germline V gene sequence: CDR1 SEHNR, CDR2 FQNEAQ (reference sequence). This CDR3 contains 13 residues. V was clipped by 7 bases and J by 7 bases, with 11 bases between them. Looking up the rest from reference TRBV7-9 and TRBJ1-6 gives the full variable domain: DTGVSQNPRHKITKRGQNVTFRCDPISEHNRLYWYRQTLGQGPEFLTYFQNEAQLEKSRLLSDRFSAERPKGSFSTLEIQRTEQGDSAMYLCASTRDWNSPLHFGNGTRLTVT.

V gene TRBV28 combines with J gene TRBJ1-3, with D hard to call. Trimming took 8 bases from V and 1 from J, leaving 9 bases between them. The CDR3 contains 13 residues. Germline V gene lookup returns CDR1 MDHEN and CDR2 SYDVKM. The CDR3 sequence: CASLGLSGNTIYF. The CDR3 coding sequence is TGTGCCAGCTTGGGCCTTTCTGGAAACACCATATATTTT.

This chain links TRBV19 with TRBJ1-5, with unresolved D. Trimming took off 0 bases at V and 9 bases at J, with 18 bases between the two ends. This CDR3 is built from 16 residues. Germline loops: CDR1 LNHDA, CDR2 SQIVND (reference sequence). The CDR3 DNA follows: TGTGCCAGTAGTATAGATCGCGGGCCGCCCCATTGGCCCCAGCATTTT. Its translation: CASSIDRGPPHWPQHF. Using reference TRBV19 and TRBJ1-5 for the parts outside the CDR3, the full variable domain is DGGITQSPKYLFRKEGQNVTLSCEQNLNHDAMYWYRQDPGQGLRLIYYSQIVNDFQKGDIAEGYSVSREKKESFPLTVTSAQKNPTAFYLCASSIDRGPPHWPQHFGDGTRLSIL.

V gene TRBV5-4 combines with J gene TRBJ2-1, with 12 bases aligning to TRBD2. This CDR3 region has 18 residues. Germline loops: CDR1 SGHNT, CDR2 YYREEE (reference sequence). The ends lost 3 bases at V and 6 bases at J; junction bases unmatched: 13. This CDR3 is CASSSVRNLAGGPNEQFF. CDR3 coding DNA: TGTGCCAGCAGCTCTGTCAGAAATCTAGCGGGGGGGCCCAATGAGCAGTTCTTC.

This chain connects TRBV7-8 to TRBJ2-7; TRBD1 is a possible D gene (5 bases). V was trimmed by 8 bases and J by 3 bases, leaving 8 bases between them. CDR1 SGHVS and CDR2 FQNEAQ come from the germline V gene. The CDR3 is made up of 11 amino acids. The chain's CDR3 is CASVRGYEQYF. CDR3 DNA sequence: TGTGCCAGCGTTAGGGGCTACGAGCAGTACTTC.

The V gene is TRBV7-8, the J gene TRBJ1-6, with 7 bases that match TRBD1. Germline CDR1 and CDR2: SGHVS and FQNEAQ. This CDR3 contains 14 residues. V lost 4 bases, J lost 6 bases, and 3 bases stayed unmatched. CDR3 residues: CASSSTGINSPLHF. The CDR3, as DNA: TGTGCCAGCAGCTCGACAGGGATTAATTCACCCCTCCACTTT.